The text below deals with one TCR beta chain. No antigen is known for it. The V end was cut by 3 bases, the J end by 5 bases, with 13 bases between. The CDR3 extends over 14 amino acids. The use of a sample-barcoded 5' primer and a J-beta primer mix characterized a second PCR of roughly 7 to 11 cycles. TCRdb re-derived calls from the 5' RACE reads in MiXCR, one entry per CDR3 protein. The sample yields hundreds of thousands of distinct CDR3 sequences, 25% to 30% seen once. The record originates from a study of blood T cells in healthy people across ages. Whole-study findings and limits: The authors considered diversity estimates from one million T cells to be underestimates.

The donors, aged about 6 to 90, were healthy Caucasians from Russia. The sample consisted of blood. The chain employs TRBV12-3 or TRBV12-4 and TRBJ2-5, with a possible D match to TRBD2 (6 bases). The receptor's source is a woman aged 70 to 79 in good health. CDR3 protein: CASSLGLLGETQYF. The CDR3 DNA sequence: TGTGCCAGCAGTTTGGGACTTCTAGGCGAGACCCAGTACTTC.